This T cell receptor beta chain was retrieved from a study of PD-L1 blockade in urothelial cancer. Study context: Atezolizumab therapy began for patients at some point between 2014 and 2016, dosed at 1,200 mg intravenously every 3 weeks. Patients previously received 0 to 3 chemotherapy regimens. Broader study findings: Patients with below-median pretreatment blood clonality survived longer. Durable benefit accompanied greater 3-week expansion of tumor-associated blood clones.

For this clone: The antigen remains unidentified.

Using immunoSEQ multiplex PCR, the repertoire was profiled, and TCRdb retains in-frame clones only, with some absent. The repertoire holds around 68,000 clones, with 75% to 85% as singletons. The sample's time point: pretreatment peripheral blood. The CDR3 totals 15 residues. From germline, CDR1 is LNHDA and CDR2 SQIVND (reference sequence). V was cut by 3 bases and J by 6 bases, with 17 bases left in between. The sequence was obtained from a man aged 70 or older with urothelial cancer. Specimen: PBMCs, collected around atezolizumab (anti-PD-L1) treatment. The rearrangement joins TRBV19 to TRBJ1-1; possibly TRBD1 for D (6 bases). Here the CDR3 reads CASSIPHTGSAEAFF. The DNA of the CDR3 is TGTGCCAGTAGTATCCCCCATACAGGGAGTGCTGAAGCTTTCTTT.